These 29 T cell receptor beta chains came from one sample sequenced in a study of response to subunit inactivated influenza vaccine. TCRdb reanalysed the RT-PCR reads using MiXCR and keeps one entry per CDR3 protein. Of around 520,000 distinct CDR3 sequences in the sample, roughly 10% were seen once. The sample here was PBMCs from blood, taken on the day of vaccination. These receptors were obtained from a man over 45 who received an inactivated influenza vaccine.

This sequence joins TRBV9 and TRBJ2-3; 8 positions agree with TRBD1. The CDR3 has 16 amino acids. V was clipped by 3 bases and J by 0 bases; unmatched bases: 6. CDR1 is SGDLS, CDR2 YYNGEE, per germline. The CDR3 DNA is TGTGCCAGCAGCGCCGACAGGGGACCTAGCACAGATACGCAGTATTTT. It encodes CASSADRGPSTDTQYF.

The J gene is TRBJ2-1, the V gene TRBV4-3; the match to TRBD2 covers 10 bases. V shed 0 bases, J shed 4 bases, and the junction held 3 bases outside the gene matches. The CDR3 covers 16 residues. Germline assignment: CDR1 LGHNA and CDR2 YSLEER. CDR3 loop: CASSQDPSGGYNEQFF. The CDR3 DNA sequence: TGCGCCAGCAGCCAAGACCCTAGCGGGGGTTACAATGAGCAGTTCTTC.

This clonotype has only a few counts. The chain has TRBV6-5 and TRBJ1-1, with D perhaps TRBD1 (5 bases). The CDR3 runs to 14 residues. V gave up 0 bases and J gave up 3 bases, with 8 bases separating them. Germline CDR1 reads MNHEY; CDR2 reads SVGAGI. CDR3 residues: CASSYSGGYTEAFF. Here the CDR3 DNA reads TGTGCCAGCAGTTACTCTGGGGGGTACACTGAAGCTTTCTTT.

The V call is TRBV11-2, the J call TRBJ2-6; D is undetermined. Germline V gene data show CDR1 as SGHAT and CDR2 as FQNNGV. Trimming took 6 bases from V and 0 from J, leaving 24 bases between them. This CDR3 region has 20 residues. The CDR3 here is CASSLQPRNRISSGANVLTF. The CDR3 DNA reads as TGTGCCAGCAGTTTACAACCAAGGAACAGAATTTCCTCTGGGGCCAACGTCCTGACTTTC.

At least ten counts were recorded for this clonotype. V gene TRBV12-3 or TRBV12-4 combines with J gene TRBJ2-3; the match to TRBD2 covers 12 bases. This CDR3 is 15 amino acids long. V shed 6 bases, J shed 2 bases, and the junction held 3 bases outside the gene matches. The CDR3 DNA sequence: TGTGCCAGCAGGGCTAGCGGGGGGGCCACAGATACGCAGTATTTT. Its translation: CASRASGGATDTQYF.

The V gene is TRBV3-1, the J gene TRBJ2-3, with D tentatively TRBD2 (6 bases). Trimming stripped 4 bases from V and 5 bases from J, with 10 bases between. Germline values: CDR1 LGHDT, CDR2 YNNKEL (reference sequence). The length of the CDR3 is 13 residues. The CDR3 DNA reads TGTGCCAGCAGCCCTGGAGGGAGAGATACGCAGTATTTT. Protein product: CASSPGGRDTQYF.

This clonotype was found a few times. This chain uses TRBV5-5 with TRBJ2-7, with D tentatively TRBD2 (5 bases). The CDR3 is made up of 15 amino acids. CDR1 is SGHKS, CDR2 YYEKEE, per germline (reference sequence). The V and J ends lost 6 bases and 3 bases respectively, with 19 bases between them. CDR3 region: CASTPRSRRDYEQYF. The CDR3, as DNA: TGTGCCAGCACCCCTAGGTCAAGACGGGACTACGAGCAGTACTTC. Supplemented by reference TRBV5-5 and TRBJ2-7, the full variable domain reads DAGVTQSPTHLIKTRGQQVTLRCSPISGHKSVSWYQQVLGQGPQFIFQYYEKEERGRGNFPDRFSARQFPNYSSELNVNALLLGDSALYLCASTPRSRRDYEQYFGPGTRLTVT.

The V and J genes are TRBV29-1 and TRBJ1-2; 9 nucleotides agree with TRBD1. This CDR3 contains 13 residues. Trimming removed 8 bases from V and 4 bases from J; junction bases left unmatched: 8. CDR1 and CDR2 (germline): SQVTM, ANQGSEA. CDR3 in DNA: TGCAGCTCCACAGGGGGCGATGGCTATGGCTACACCTTC. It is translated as CSSTGGDGYGYTF.

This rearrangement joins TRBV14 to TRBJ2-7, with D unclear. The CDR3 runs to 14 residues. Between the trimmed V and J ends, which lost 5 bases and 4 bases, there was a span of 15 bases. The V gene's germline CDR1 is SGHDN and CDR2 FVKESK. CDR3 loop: CASSAFETLYEQYF. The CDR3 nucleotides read TGTGCCAGCAGCGCTTTCGAGACACTGTACGAGCAGTACTTC.

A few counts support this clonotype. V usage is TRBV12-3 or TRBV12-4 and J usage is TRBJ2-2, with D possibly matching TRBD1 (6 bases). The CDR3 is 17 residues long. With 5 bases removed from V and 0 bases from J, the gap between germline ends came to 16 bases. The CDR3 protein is CASSGEWTDANTGELFF. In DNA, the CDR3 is TGTGCCAGCAGTGGGGAATGGACAGACGCGAACACCGGGGAGCTGTTTTTT.

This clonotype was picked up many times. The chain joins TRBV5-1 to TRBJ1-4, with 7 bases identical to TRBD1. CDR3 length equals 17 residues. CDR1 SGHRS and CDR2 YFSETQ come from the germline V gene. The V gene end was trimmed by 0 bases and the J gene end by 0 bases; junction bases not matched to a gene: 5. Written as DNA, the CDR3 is TGCGCCAGCAGCTTGGGGACAGGAGAAGCAACTAATGAAAAACTGTTTTTT. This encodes CASSLGTGEATNEKLFF.

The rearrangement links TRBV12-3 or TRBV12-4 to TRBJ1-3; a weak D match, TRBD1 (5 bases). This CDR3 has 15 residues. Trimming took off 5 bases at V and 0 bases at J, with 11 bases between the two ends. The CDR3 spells CASSPDSISGNTIYF. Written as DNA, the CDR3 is TGTGCCAGCAGTCCCGACAGTATCTCTGGAAACACCATATATTTT.

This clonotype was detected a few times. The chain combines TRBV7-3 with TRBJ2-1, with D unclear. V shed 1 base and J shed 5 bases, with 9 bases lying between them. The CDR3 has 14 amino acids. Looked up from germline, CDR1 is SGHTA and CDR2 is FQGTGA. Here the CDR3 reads CASSLSGPNNEQFF. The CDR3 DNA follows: TGTGCCAGCAGCTTAAGTGGGCCCAACAATGAGCAGTTCTTC.

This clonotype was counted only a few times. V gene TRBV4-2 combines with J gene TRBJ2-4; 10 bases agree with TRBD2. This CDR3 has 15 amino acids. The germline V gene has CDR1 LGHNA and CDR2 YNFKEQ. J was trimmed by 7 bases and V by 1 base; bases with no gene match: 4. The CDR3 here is CASSQVKGLANIQYF. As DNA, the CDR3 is TGTGCCAGCAGCCAAGTTAAGGGACTAGCGAACATTCAGTACTTC.

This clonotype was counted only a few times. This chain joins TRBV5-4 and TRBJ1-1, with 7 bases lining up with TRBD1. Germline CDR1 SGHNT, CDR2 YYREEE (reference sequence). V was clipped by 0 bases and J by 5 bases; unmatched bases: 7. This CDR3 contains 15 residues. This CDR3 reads CASSLGEQGRTEAFF. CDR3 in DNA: TGTGCCAGCAGCTTGGGGGAACAGGGGAGGACTGAAGCTTTCTTT.

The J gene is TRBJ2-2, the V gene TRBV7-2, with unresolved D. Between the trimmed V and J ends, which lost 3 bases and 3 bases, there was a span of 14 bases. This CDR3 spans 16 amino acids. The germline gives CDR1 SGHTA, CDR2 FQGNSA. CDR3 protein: CASSFSMTRDTGELFF. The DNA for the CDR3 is TGTGCCAGCAGCTTCTCCATGACACGGGACACCGGGGAGCTGTTTTTT.

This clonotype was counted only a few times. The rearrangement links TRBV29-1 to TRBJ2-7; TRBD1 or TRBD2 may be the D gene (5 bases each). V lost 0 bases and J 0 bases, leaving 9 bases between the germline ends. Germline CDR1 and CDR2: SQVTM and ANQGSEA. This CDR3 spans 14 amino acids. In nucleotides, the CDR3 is TGCAGCGTTGAAGAGGCAGGGAGCTCCTACGAGCAGTACTTC. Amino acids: CSVEEAGSSYEQYF.

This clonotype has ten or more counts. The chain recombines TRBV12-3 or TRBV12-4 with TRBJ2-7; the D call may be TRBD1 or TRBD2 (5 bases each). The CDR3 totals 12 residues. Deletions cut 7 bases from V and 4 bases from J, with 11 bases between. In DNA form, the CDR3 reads TGTGCCAGCACCCTTGGGGGTTACGAGCAGTACTTC. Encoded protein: CASTLGGYEQYF.

The CDR3 spells CASSRDYSTDTQYF. DNA of the CDR3: TGTGCCAGCAGCCGGGACTACTCCACAGATACGCAGTATTTT. The V and J genes are TRBV12-3 or TRBV12-4 and TRBJ2-3; 7 bases match TRBD2. The trim removed 6 bases at V and 2 bases at J, leaving 5 bases unmatched. The CDR3 consists of 14 residues.

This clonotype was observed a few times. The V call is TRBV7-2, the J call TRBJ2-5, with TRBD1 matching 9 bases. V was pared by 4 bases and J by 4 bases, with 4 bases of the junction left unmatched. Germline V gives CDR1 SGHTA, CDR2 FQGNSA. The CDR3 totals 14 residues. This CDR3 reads CASSYDRGRETQYF. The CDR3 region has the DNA TGTGCCAGCAGCTATGACAGGGGGAGAGAGACCCAGTACTTC.

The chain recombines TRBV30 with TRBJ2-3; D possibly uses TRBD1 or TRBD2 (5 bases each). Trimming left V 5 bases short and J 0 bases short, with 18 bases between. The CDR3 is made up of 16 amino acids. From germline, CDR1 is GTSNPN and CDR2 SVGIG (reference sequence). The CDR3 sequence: CAWDPWDDASTDTQYF. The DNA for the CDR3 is TGTGCCTGGGACCCCTGGGACGACGCCAGCACAGATACGCAGTATTTT.

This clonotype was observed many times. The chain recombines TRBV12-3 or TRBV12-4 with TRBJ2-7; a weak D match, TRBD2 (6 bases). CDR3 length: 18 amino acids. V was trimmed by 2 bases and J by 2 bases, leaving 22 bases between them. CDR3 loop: CASSLYEIWGTGAYEQYF. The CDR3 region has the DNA TGTGCCAGCAGTTTATATGAGATATGGGGGACGGGGGCCTACGAGCAGTACTTC.

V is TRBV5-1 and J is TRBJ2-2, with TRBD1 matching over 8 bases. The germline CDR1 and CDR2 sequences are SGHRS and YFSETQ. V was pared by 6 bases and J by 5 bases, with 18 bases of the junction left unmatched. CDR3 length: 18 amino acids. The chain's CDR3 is CASTAEGQATRRTGELFF. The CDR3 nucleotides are TGCGCCAGCACCGCCGAGGGACAGGCGACCCGGAGGACCGGGGAGCTGTTTTTT.

CDR3 DNA: TGTGCCTGGACCCAGCAGGGTGGAGATACGCAGTATTTT. It translates to CAWTQQGGDTQYF. This chain connects TRBV30 to TRBJ2-3, with a tentative D call TRBD1 (5 bases). The CDR3 spans 13 residues. The V and J ends lost 4 bases and 5 bases respectively, with 13 bases between them. Germline V gene lookup returns CDR1 GTSNPN and CDR2 SVGIG (reference sequence).

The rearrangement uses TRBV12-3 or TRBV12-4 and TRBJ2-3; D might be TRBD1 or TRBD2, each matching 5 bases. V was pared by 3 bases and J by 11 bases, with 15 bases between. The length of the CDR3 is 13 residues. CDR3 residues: CASSLAGTWEQYF. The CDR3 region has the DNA TGTGCCAGCAGTTTGGCAGGGACCTGGGAGCAGTATTTT.

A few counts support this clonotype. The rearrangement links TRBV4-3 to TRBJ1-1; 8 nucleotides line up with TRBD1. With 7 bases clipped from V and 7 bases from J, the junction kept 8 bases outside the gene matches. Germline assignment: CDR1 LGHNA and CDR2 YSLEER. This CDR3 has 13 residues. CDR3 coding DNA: TGCGCCAGCACGCAAGGACAGGGAAGTGAAGCTTTCTTT. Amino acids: CASTQGQGSEAFF.

The CDR3 bases are TGTGCCAGCAAGCCCTTACTCGACTACAATGAGCAGTTCTTC. It is translated as CASKPLLDYNEQFF. The V call is TRBV27, the J call TRBJ2-1; D not resolved. Between the trimmed V and J ends, which lost 7 bases and 3 bases, there was a span of 13 bases. Germline V gene lookup returns CDR1 MNHEY and CDR2 SMNVEV (reference sequence). The CDR3 extends over 14 amino acids.

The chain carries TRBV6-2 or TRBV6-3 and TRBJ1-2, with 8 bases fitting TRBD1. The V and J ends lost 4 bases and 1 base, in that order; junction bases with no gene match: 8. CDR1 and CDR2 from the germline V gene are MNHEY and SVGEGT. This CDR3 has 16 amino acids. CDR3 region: CASSFSLRGRNYGYTF. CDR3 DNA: TGTGCCAGCAGTTTCTCCCTCAGGGGGCGTAACTATGGCTACACCTTC.

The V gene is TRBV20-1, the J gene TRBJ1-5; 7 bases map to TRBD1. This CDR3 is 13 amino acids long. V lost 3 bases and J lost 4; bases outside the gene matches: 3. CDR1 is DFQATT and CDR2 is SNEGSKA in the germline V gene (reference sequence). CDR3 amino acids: CSARGQPNQPQHF. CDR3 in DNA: TGCAGTGCTAGGGGACAGCCTAATCAGCCCCAGCATTTT.